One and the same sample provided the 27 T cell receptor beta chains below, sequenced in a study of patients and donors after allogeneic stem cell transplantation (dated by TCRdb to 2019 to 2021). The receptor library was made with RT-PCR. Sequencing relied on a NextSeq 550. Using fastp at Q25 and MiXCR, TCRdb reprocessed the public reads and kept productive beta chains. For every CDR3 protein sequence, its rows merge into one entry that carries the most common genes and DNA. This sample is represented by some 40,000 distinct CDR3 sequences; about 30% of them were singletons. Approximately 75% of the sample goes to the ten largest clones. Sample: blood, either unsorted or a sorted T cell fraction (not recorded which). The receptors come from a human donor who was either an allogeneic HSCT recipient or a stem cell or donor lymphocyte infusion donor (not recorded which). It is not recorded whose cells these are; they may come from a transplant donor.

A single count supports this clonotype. CDR3 loop: CASSLAQGMRNIQYF. CDR3 nucleotides: TGTGCCAGCAGCTTAGCTCAGGGAATGAGGAACATTCAGTACTTC. The rearrangement uses TRBV7-2 and TRBJ2-4; D might be TRBD1 (5 bases). Germline V gene lookup returns CDR1 SGHTA and CDR2 FQGNSA. Trimming removed 0 bases from V and 7 bases from J, with 13 bases in between. CDR3 length equals 15 residues. Together with reference TRBV7-2 and TRBJ2-4, the CDR3 gives the full variable domain: GAGVSQSPSNKVTEKGKDVELRCDPISGHTALYWYRQSLGQGLEFLIYFQGNSAPDKSGLPSDRFSAERTGGSVSTLTIQRTQQEDSAVYLCASSLAQGMRNIQYFGAGTRLSVL.

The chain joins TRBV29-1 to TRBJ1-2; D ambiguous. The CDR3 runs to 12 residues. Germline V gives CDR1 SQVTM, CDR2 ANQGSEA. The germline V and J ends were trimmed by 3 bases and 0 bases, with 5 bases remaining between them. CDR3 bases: TGCAGCGTTGATGGAGCTAACTATGGCTACACCTTC. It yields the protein CSVDGANYGYTF.

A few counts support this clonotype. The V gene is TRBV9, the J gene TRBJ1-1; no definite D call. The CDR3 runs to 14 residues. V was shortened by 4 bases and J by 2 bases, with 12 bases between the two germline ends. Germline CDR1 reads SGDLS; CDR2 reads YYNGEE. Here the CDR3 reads CASSTTRANTEAFF. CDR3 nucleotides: TGTGCCAGCAGCACCACGCGGGCCAACACTGAAGCTTTCTTT.

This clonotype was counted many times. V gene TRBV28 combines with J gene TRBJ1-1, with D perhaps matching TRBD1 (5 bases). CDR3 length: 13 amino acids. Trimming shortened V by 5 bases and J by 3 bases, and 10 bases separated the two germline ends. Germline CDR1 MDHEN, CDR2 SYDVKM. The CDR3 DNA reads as TGTGCCAGCAGTCGAGAGGGGTACACTGAAGCTTTCTTT. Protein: CASSREGYTEAFF. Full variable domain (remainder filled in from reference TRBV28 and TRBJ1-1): DVKVTQSSRYLVKRTGEKVFLECVQDMDHENMFWYRQDPGLGLRLIYFSYDVKMKEKGDIPEGYSVSREKKERFSLILESASTNQTSMYLCASSREGYTEAFFGQGTRLTVV.

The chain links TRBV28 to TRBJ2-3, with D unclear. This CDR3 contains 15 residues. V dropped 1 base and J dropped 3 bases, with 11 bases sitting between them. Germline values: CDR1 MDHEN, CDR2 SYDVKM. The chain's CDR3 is CASSLSPKSTDTQYF. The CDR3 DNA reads TGTGCCAGCAGTTTATCGCCCAAATCTACAGATACGCAGTATTTT.

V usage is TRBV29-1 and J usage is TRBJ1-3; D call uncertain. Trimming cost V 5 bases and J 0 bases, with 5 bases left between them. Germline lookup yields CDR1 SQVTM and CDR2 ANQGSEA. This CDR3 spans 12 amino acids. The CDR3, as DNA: TGCAGCGTTAAGAGCTCTGGAAACACCATATATTTT. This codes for CSVKSSGNTIYF.

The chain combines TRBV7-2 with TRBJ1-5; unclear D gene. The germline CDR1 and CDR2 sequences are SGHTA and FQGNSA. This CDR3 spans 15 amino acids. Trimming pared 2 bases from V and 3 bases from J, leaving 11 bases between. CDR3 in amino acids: CASSLMTRTNQPQHF. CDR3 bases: TGTGCCAGCAGCTTAATGACCCGCACCAATCAGCCCCAGCATTTT.

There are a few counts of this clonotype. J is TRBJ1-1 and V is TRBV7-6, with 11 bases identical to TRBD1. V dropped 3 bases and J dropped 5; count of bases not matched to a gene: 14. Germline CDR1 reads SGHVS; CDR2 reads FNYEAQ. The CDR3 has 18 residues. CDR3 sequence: CASSFGWDRGFGRTEAFF. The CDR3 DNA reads TGTGCCAGCAGCTTCGGGTGGGACAGGGGGTTCGGGCGTACTGAAGCTTTCTTT.

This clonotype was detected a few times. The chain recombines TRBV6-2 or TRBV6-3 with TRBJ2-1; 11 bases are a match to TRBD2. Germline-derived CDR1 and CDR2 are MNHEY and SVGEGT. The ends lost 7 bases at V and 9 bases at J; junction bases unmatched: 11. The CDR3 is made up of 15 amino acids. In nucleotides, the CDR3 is TGTGCCAGCATCTTAACTAGCGGGAGAAACGGTGAGCAGTTCTTC. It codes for CASILTSGRNGEQFF.

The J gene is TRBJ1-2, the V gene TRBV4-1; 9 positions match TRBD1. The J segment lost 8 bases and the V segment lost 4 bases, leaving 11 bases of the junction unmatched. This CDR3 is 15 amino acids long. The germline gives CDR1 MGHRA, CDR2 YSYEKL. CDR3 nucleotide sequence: TGCGCCAGCAGCCCCTTGGGACAGGGAGGGAGCGGCTACACCTTC. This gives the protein CASSPLGQGGSGYTF.

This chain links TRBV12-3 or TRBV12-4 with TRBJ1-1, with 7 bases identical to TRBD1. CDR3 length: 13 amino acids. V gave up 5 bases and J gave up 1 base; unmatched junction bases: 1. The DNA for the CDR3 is TGTGCCAGCAGTAGGACAGGGAACACTGAAGCTTTCTTT. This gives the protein CASSRTGNTEAFF.

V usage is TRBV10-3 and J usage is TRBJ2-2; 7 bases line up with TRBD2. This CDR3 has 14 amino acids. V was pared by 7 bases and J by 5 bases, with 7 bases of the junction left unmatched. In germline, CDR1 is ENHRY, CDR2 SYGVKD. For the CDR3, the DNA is TGTGCCATCACCCCGGGGCGGGAGACCGGGGAGCTGTTTTTT. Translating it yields CAITPGRETGELFF.

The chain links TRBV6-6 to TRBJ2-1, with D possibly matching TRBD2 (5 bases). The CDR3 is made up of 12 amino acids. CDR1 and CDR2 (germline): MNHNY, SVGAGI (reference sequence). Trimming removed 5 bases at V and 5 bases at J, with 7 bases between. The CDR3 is CASSRGNNEQFF. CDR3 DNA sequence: TGTGCCAGCAGTCGGGGAAACAATGAGCAGTTCTTC.

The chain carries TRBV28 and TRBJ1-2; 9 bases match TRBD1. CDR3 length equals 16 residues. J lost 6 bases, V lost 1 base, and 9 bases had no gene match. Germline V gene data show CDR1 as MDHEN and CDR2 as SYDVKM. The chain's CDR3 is CASSLSNRQGEDGYTF. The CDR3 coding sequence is TGTGCCAGCAGTTTATCCAATAGACAGGGGGAGGATGGCTACACCTTC.

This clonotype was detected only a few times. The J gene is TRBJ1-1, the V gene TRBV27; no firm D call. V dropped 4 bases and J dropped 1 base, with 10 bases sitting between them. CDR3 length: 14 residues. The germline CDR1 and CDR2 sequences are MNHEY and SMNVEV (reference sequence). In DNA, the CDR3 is TGTGCCAGCAGTTGGTCCAGAGGGAACACTGAAGCTTTCTTT. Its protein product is CASSWSRGNTEAFF.

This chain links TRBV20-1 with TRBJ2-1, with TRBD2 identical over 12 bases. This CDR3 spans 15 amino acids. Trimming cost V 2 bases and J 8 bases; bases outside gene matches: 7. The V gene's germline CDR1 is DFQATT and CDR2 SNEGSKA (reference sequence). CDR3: CSARLLAGGPHEQFF. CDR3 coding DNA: TGCAGTGCTAGACTGCTAGCGGGAGGGCCCCATGAGCAGTTCTTC.

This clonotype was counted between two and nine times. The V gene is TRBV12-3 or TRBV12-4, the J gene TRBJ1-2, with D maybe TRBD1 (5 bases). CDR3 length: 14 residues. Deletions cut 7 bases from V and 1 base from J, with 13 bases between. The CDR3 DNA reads TGTGCCAGCACCTTCGGGGGGATTAACTATGGCTACACCTTC. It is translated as CASTFGGINYGYTF.

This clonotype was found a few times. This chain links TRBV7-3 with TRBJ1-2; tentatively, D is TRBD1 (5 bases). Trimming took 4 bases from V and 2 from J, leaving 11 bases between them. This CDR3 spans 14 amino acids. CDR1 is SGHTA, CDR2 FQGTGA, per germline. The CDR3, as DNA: TGTGCCAGCAGCTACGACAGAGGAAACTATGGCTACACCTTC. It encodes CASSYDRGNYGYTF. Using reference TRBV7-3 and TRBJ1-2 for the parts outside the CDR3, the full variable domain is GAGVSQTPSNKVTEKGKYVELRCDPISGHTALYWYRQSLGQGPEFLIYFQGTGAADDSGLPNDRFFAVRPEGSVSTLKIQRTERGDSAVYLCASSYDRGNYGYTFGSGTRLTVV.

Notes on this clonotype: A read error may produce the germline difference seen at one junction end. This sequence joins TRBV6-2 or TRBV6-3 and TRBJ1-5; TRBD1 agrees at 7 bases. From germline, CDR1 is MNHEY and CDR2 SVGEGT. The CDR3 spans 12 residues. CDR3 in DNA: TGTGCCAGCAGTTACTCACAGGGGAGAGCGAATTTT. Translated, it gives CASSYSQGRANF.

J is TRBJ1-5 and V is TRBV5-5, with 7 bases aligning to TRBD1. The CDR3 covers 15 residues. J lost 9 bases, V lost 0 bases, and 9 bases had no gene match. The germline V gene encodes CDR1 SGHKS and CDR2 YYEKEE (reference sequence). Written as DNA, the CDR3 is TGTGCCAGCAGCTTGGTCTCGTCAGGGGGGCTGCCCCAGCATTTT. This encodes CASSLVSSGGLPQHF.

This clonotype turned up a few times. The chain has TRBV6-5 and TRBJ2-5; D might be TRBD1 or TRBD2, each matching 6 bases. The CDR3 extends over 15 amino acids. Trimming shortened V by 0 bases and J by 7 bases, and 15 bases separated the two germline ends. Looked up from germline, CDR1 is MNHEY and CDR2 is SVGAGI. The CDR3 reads CASSYSRGGFGTQYF. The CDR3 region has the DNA TGTGCCAGCAGTTACTCTCGAGGGGGGTTTGGGACCCAGTACTTC.

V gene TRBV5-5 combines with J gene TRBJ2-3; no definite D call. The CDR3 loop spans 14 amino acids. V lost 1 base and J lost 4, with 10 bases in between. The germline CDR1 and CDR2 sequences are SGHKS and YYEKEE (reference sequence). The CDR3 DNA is TGTGCCAGCAGCTTGTCGCAAATAGCAGATACGCAGTATTTT. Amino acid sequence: CASSLSQIADTQYF. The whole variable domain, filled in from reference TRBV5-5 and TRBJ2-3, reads DAGVTQSPTHLIKTRGQQVTLRCSPISGHKSVSWYQQVLGQGPQFIFQYYEKEERGRGNFPDRFSARQFPNYSSELNVNALLLGDSALYLCASSLSQIADTQYFGPGTRLTVL.

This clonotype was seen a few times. The CDR3 is CSAVQVGRTEAFF. For the CDR3, the DNA is TGCAGTGCTGTACAGGTAGGGCGCACTGAAGCTTTCTTT. The chain has TRBV20-1 and TRBJ1-1, with a weak D call TRBD1 (5 bases). There are 13 residues in the CDR3. The V end lost 5 bases, the J end lost 4 bases, and 14 bases lay between the germline ends. Germline CDR1 DFQATT, CDR2 SNEGSKA (reference sequence).

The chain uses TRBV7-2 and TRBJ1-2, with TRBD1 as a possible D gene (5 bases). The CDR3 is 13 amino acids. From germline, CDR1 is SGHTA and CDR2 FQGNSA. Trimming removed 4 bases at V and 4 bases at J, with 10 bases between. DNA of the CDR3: TGTGCCAGCAGCTGGAAAGGGGCCTATGGCTACACCTTC. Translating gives CASSWKGAYGYTF.

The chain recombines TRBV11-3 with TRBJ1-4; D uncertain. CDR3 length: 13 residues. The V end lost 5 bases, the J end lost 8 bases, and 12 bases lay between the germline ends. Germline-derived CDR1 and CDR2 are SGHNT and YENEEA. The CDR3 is CASSRASGEKLFF. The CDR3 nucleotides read TGTGCCAGCAGCCGGGCCAGCGGCGAAAAACTGTTTTTT.

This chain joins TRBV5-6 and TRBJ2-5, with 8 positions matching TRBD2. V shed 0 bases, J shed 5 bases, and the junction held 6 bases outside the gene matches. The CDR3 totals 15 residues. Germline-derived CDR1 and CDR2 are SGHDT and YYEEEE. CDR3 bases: TGTGCCAGCAGCTTGGGACTAGCGTTGGGCGAGACCCAGTACTTC. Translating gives CASSLGLALGETQYF.

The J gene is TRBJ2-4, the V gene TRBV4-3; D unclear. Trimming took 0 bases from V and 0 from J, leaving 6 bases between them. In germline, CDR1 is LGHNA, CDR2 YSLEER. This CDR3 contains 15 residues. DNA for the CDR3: TGCGCCAGCAGCCAAGATCCGCTAGCCAAAAACATTCAGTACTTC. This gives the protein CASSQDPLAKNIQYF.